What follows are 21 T cell receptor beta chains derived from one specimen sequenced in a study of blood T cell repertoires in COVID-19. Profiled with immunoSEQ multiplex PCR; TCRdb holds only in-frame clones, not every one. In the table there are 150,000 to 200,000 clones, 80% to 85% of which are singletons. Sequencing was carried out using PBMCs or T cells enriched from blood (not recorded which). The receptors were gathered from a woman between 25 and 40 years old who had been exposed to COVID-19.

The V call is TRBV5-6, the J call TRBJ1-1, with 7 bases matching TRBD1. The V and J ends lost 6 bases and 0 bases, in that order; junction bases with no gene match: 8. This CDR3 spans 15 amino acids. CDR1 SGHDT and CDR2 YYEEEE come from the germline V gene. The CDR3 sequence is CASTKGAKVNTEAFF. In DNA, the CDR3 is TGTGCCAGCACCAAGGGGGCGAAGGTGAACACTGAAGCTTTCTTT.

The rearrangement uses TRBV2 and TRBJ1-1, with D perhaps matching TRBD1 (6 bases). Germline CDR1 is SNHLY and CDR2 is FYNNEI. The V and J ends lost 6 bases and 2 bases respectively, with 13 bases between them. The CDR3 length is 14 residues. The CDR3 DNA follows: TGTGCCAGCAGGGTGGACAGACTAAACACTGAAGCTTTCTTT. Translating gives CASRVDRLNTEAFF.

The chain is built from TRBV28 and TRBJ2-7, with 7 bases aligning to TRBD1. CDR3 length: 15 residues. With V trimmed by 3 bases and J by 1 base, 6 bases remained unmatched. Germline V gene lookup returns CDR1 MDHEN and CDR2 SYDVKM. The CDR3, as DNA: TGTGCCAGCAGTTTGCCGGACAGGACTTCCTACGAGCAGTACTTC. It specifies CASSLPDRTSYEQYF.

The chain has TRBV10-3 and TRBJ2-7; D perhaps matches TRBD1 (5 bases). CDR1 and CDR2 from the germline V gene are ENHRY and SYGVKD. Between the trimmed V and J ends, which lost 3 bases and 2 bases, there was a span of 5 bases. The CDR3 contains 12 residues. CDR3 nucleotide sequence: TGTGCCATCAGTGAAGGGGCCTACGAGCAGTACTTC. Protein sequence: CAISEGAYEQYF.

The genes are TRBV28 and TRBJ1-2; D ambiguous. Per germline, CDR1 MDHEN and CDR2 SYDVKM. The CDR3 consists of 13 residues. Trimming pared 3 bases from V and 8 bases from J, leaving 13 bases between. Written as DNA, the CDR3 is TGTGCCAGCAGTTTTCTGCGACTTGGGGGCTACACCTTC. It encodes CASSFLRLGGYTF.

The rearrangement links TRBV12-5 to TRBJ2-7; a weak D match, TRBD1 (5 bases). The germline V and J ends were trimmed by 1 base and 6 bases, with 10 bases remaining between them. This CDR3 spans 13 amino acids. The germline V gene has CDR1 LGHNT and CDR2 FRNRAP. CDR3 coding DNA: TGTGCTAGTGGTTTGGACAGGATTTTCGAGCAGTACTTC. Translating gives CASGLDRIFEQYF.

This clone occurred a few times. This chain uses TRBV9 with TRBJ1-4; 7 nucleotides agree with TRBD1. Germline V gene lookup returns CDR1 SGDLS and CDR2 YYNGEE. Losses at the gene ends were 3 bases for V and 4 bases for J; bases not matched to a gene: 9. The CDR3 runs to 16 residues. CDR3 protein: CASSEQGTGVNEKLFF. CDR3 in DNA: TGTGCCAGCAGCGAACAGGGGACGGGGGTTAATGAAAAACTGTTTTTT.

The gene calls are TRBV2 and TRBJ2-1, with TRBD1 as a possible D gene (6 bases). V lost 4 bases, J lost 7 bases, and 20 bases lay in between. CDR1 is SNHLY, CDR2 FYNNEI, per germline. The CDR3 consists of 16 residues. The CDR3, as DNA: TGTGCCAGCAGTGTACAACAGGGATCGGGGAATAATGAGCAGTTCTTC. Residues: CASSVQQGSGNNEQFF. Full variable domain (outside the CDR3, taken from reference TRBV2 and TRBJ2-1): EPEVTQTPSHQVTQMGQEVILRCVPISNHLYFYWYRQILGQKVEFLVSFYNNEISEKSEIFDDQFSVERPDGSNFTLKIRSTKLEDSAMYFCASSVQQGSGNNEQFFGPGTRLTVL.

This clone has more than one count but fewer than ten. At the DNA level, this CDR3 is encoded by other sequences in the same sample as well. The chain carries TRBV4-3 and TRBJ1-1; TRBD1 might be the D (5 bases). V was cut by 0 bases and J by 1 base, with 6 bases left in between. CDR3 length: 14 residues. The germline V gene has CDR1 LGHNA and CDR2 YSLEER. CDR3 coding DNA: TGCGCCAGCAGCCAAGACGGGGGGAACACTGAAGCTTTCTTT. This sequence encodes CASSQDGGNTEAFF.

CDR3 nucleotide sequence: TGTTCTAGGGGCAGACAAGAGACCCAGTACTTC. As protein: CSRGRQETQYF. The chain uses TRBV27 and TRBJ2-5; a possible D gene is TRBD1 (5 bases). Looked up from germline, CDR1 is MNHEY and CDR2 is SMNVEV (reference sequence). This CDR3 spans 11 amino acids.

The chain carries TRBV12-3 or TRBV12-4 and TRBJ2-7, with D possibly TRBD1 on 6 matching bases. V was shortened by 5 bases and J by 5 bases, with 10 bases between the two germline ends. The CDR3 has 12 residues. The CDR3 loop reads CASSNNRDEQYF. In DNA form, the CDR3 reads TGTGCCAGCAGTAATAACAGGGACGAGCAGTACTTC.

The chain links TRBV29-1 to TRBJ1-5; 9 nucleotides line up with TRBD1. The CDR3 covers 13 residues. The ends lost 7 bases at V and 7 bases at J; junction bases unmatched: 8. CDR1 is SQVTM and CDR2 is ANQGSEA in the germline V gene. The DNA for the CDR3 is TGCAGCGCACAGGGGGCGCGGGGACAGCCCCAGCATTTT. Translating it yields CSAQGARGQPQHF.

The CDR3 reads CASSARTGDGYTF. The CDR3 DNA reads as TGTGCCAGCAGCGCCCGGACAGGGGATGGCTACACCTTC. J is TRBJ1-2 and V is TRBV11-3; 9 bases map to TRBD1. The germline V gene encodes CDR1 SGHNT and CDR2 YENEEA. The J segment lost 6 bases and the V segment lost 5 bases, leaving 4 bases of the junction unmatched. The length of the CDR3 is 13 residues.

The chain employs TRBV5-8 and TRBJ1-2; a weak D match, TRBD1 (5 bases). Germline-derived CDR1 and CDR2 are SGHTS and YDEGEE. The CDR3 runs to 16 residues. Trimming shortened V by 1 base and J by 4 bases, and 17 bases separated the two germline ends. This CDR3 is CASSLLTAKHLYGYTF. In nucleotides, the CDR3 is TGTGCCAGCAGCTTGCTGACAGCGAAGCATCTCTATGGCTACACCTTC.

CDR3 loop: CASSSGLAGTHYYEQYF. In nucleotides, the CDR3 is TGTGCCAGCAGCTCCGGCCTAGCGGGGACTCACTACTACGAGCAGTACTTC. The chain carries TRBV7-8 and TRBJ2-7; TRBD2 matches at 9 bases. CDR1 SGHVS and CDR2 FQNEAQ come from the germline V gene. V shed 4 bases, J shed 3 bases, and the junction held 13 bases outside the gene matches. The CDR3 has 17 residues.

V usage is TRBV5-6 and J usage is TRBJ2-7; TRBD1 matches at 11 bases. The CDR3 has 14 residues. The ends lost 4 bases at V and 6 bases at J; junction bases unmatched: 6. Per germline, CDR1 SGHDT and CDR2 YYEEEE. The DNA for the CDR3 is TGTGCCAGCAGCCGCGGGACAGGGGGAAGCGAGCAGTACTTC. Translated, it gives CASSRGTGGSEQYF.

The chain carries TRBV6-5 and TRBJ2-5; D possibly corresponds to TRBD2 (5 bases). The germline gives CDR1 MNHEY, CDR2 SVGAGI. Trimming shortened V by 3 bases and J by 6 bases, and 14 bases separated the two germline ends. The CDR3 contains 14 residues. As DNA, the CDR3 is TGTGCCAGCAGTTATGGGAGATCGCGAAAGACCCAGTACTTC. It translates to CASSYGRSRKTQYF.

In its sample, this clone was seen once. In nucleotides, the CDR3 is TGTGCCAGCAGCTTAGGCGGGGTGGGGAGAGAGACCCAGTACTTC. This gives the protein CASSLGGVGRETQYF. This chain connects TRBV11-2 to TRBJ2-5, with D maybe TRBD2 (6 bases). V was clipped by 1 base and J by 4 bases, with 13 bases between them. Germline assignment: CDR1 SGHAT and CDR2 FQNNGV. This CDR3 region has 15 residues.

The chain has TRBV6-2 or TRBV6-3 and TRBJ1-2; D not resolved. Trimming removed 4 bases from V and 3 bases from J, with 9 bases in between. The CDR3 runs 13 residues. CDR1 and CDR2 from the germline V gene are MNHEY and SVGEGT. The CDR3 here is CASSLRDHYGYTF. CDR3 DNA: TGTGCCAGCAGTTTGAGGGATCACTATGGCTACACCTTC.

The gene calls are TRBV3-1 (or the pseudogene TRBV3-2) and TRBJ1-4; 9 bases match TRBD1. Germline trimming cut 3 bases from V and 8 bases from J; bases unmatched to any gene: 16. The CDR3 is made up of 18 amino acids. In germline, CDR1 is LGHDT, CDR2 YNNKEL (reference sequence). For the CDR3, the DNA is TGTGCCAGCAGCCACCCTCCCGGGACAGGGACGATACGAGAAAAACTGTTTTTT. Translating it yields CASSHPPGTGTIREKLFF.

As DNA, the CDR3 is TGTGCCAGCAGCCTACCGGGACAGGATGACAGAGCTTTCTTT. Its translation is CASSLPGQDDRAFF. This chain links TRBV7-9 with TRBJ1-1, with 8 bases lining up with TRBD1. The CDR3 is made up of 14 amino acids. The trim removed 5 bases at V and 10 bases at J, leaving 12 bases unmatched. From germline, CDR1 is SEHNR and CDR2 FQNEAQ (reference sequence). The complete variable domain, with remaining parts taken from reference TRBV7-9 and TRBJ1-1, reads DTGVSQNPRHKITKRGQNVTFRCDPISEHNRLYWYRQTLGQGPEFLTYFQNEAQLEKSRLLSDRFSAERPKGSFSTLEIQRTEQGDSAMYLCASSLPGQDDRAFFGQGTRLTVV.